This T cell receptor (beta chain) comes out of a study of vaccination effects on CD4 cells after COVID-19. Trimming shortened V by 2 bases and J by 7 bases, and 9 bases separated the two germline ends. Germline CDR1 reads SGHVS; CDR2 reads FQNEAQ. There are 14 residues in the CDR3. The sample holds a few counts of this clone. The target antigen is unknown. This table comes from immunoSEQ multiplex PCR, and its TCRdb copy is limited to in-frame clones, with some not included. The repertoire has tens of thousands of clones, 75% to 85% of them found once; the top ten carry around 40%. Sequencing in the ViraFEST assay came after antigen-specific CD4+ T cells had been expanded with viral peptide pools, which were used to stimulate PBMC. Subsequent to 10 days of culture, CD4+ T cells were isolated. Confirmation by PCR established that the person had SARS-CoV-2 infection between March and December 2020. Researchers reported culturing 2 million to 2.5 million PBMC in each well, adding approximately 9.4 IU/ml IL-2 and 10 ug/ml peptides.

The chain joins TRBV7-8 to TRBJ1-6; D is perhaps TRBD1 (5 bases). This TCR came from a human donor who had a prior SARS-CoV-2 infection. The material sequenced was CD4+ T cells from PBMCs cultured with a peptide pool, taken before COVID-19 vaccination. CDR3 residues: CASSLPGGNSPLHF. The CDR3 nucleotides read TGTGCCAGCAGCTTACCTGGGGGGAATTCACCCCTCCACTTT.